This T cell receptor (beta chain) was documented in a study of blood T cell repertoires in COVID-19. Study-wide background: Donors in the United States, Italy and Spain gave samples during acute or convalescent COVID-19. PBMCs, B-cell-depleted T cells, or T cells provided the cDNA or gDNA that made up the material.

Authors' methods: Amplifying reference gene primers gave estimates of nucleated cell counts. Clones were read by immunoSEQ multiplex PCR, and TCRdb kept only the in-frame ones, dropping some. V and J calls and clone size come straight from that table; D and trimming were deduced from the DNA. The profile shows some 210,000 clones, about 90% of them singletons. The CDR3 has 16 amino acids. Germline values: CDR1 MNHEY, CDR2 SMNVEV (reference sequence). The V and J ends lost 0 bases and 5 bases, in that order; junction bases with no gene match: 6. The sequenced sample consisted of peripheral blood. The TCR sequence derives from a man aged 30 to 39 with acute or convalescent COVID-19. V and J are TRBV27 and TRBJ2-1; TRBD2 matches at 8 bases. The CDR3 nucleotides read TGTGCCAGCAGTTTATCGGGTCTAGCGGGCAACAATGAGCAGTTCTTC. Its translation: CASSLSGLAGNNEQFF.